This TCR beta chain appears in the sequencing data of a study of monozygotic twins with inflammatory bowel disease (dated by TCRdb to about 2019). Describing the broader study: A total of about 28 monozygotic twin pairs were included in the full study, comprising nine German pairs (four IBD-concordant, five IBD-discordant) and 19 IBD-discordant Danish pairs. The search for disease-associated traits relied mainly on comparing, within discordant pairs, IBD patients with their genetically identical healthy co-twins. Each individual had, on average, about 151 000 unique TCRalpha sequences and 181 000 unique TCRbeta sequences available for analysis.

The CDR3 numbers 17 residues from cysteine through phenylalanine. DNA for this receptor is not on file. The germline V gene (reference sequence) provides CDR1 LNHDA and CDR2 SQIVND. A roughly 2.5 ml peripheral blood sample was drawn into PAXgene tubes per donor and stored at -80°C. Without any T cell sorting, total RNA was extracted from whole blood using the PAXgene blood miRNA kit on an automated QIAcube. Deep TCRalpha and TCRbeta repertoire profiling with unique molecular barcoding was performed on peripheral blood of monozygotic twin pairs concordant or discordant for inflammatory bowel disease. For every twin pair, smoking habits were documented, and each individual was categorised as a current, former or never smoker. General conclusions and limits of the study: The results gave no support for a single strong signal or clonotype linked to IBD. IBD patients had lower TCRbeta repertoire diversity, measured by the inverse Simpson index, than their healthy co-twins. Background noise and inter-individual variability may have been introduced into the repertoires by the differing immunosuppressive treatments among patients. Compared with healthy twins, IBD patients shared fewer clonotypes with other individuals, and the difference was most pronounced in patients with signs of disease activity. Different T cell subtypes could not be distinguished in the analysis. Concordant and discordant twins showed no difference in repertoire similarity, possibly because of limited statistical power.

A note on this clonotype: Its specific antigen is unknown.

Libraries were constructed by 5' RACE. Each TCR library was prepared from about 3,400 ng of total RNA. cDNA was synthesized with SMARTScribe reverse transcriptase in eight separate reactions per sample. During cDNA synthesis, template switching was used to introduce unique molecular identifiers that contained a 6-nucleotide sample barcode. Two nested PCRs of roughly 16 and 10 cycles amplified the TCRalpha and TCRbeta cDNA, and bead purification followed each PCR. Before amplification, cDNA was treated with uracil DNA-glycosylase and purified using the QIAquick PCR purification kit. The second PCR added Illumina TruSeq-compatible adapters along with sample-specific barcodes. Library quality and concentration were checked on TapeStation and Qubit, and libraries were pooled at about 4.9 ng each. Sequencing of the pooled libraries was done on an Illumina HiSeq2500 single-index Rapid Run using custom sequencing primers and 2 x 100 bp reads. The source study handled its data this way. UMI-based consensus assembly with MiGEC version 1.2.6 was used to correct PCR and sequencing errors. V(D)J alignment, clonotype assembly and CDR3 extraction were performed with MiXCR version 2.1.1. Normalisation of gene usage, clonotype sharing and MAIT/NKT TCR abundance was achieved by analysing the top 1000, 10 000 and 20 000 clonotypes per sample. Diversity was computed as the inverse Simpson index with the vegan R package after downsampling to 27 000 UMIs. Paired Mann-Whitney U tests on discordant twin pairs were used, with Benjamini-Hochberg multiple-testing correction. TCRdb reprocessed the reads and assigns one entry to each CDR3 protein sequence, leaving out DNA. These V and J calls rely on TCRdb rather than the paper's analysis. The table for this sample lists over 350,000 distinct CDR3 sequences. The ten largest clones take up just over 2.5% of the sample.

Here the chain combines TRBV19 and TRBJ2-3; absent DNA, TCRdb's TRBD1 call cannot be checked. Sequencing was done on a sample of blood. This TCR was recovered from a human donor with ulcerative colitis or Crohn's disease, or a healthy co-twin of an affected twin (not recorded which). The CDR3 is CASSMARARGDTDTQYF.